These 15 T cell receptor beta chains were sequenced from one sample in a study of T cells in Graves' hyperthyroidism and ophthalmopathy. TCR beta CDR3 region amplification was performed from RNA transcripts. TCR CDR3 underwent first-round RT-PCR with the HTBI primer set. TCRdb processed the multiplex PCR reads anew with MiXCR; each CDR3 protein has one entry. The sample contains about 600,000 distinct CDR3 sequences, around 14% of which appear only once. Sequences were obtained from blood. The receptor set was obtained from a young woman with Graves' ophthalmopathy.

This clonotype has ten or more counts. The chain links TRBV9 to TRBJ2-7; D is tentatively TRBD1 or TRBD2 (5 bases each). V lost 2 bases and J 4 bases, leaving 16 bases between the germline ends. CDR3 length: 15 amino acids. Germline loops: CDR1 SGDLS, CDR2 YYNGEE. DNA for the CDR3: TGTGCCAGCAGCGTCGGGGCAGATCCCTTGTACGAGCAGTACTTC. Translation: CASSVGADPLYEQYF.

There are a few counts of this clonotype. V and J are TRBV30 and TRBJ1-5; TRBD1 is a possible D gene (5 bases). This CDR3 comprises 13 residues. Germline V gives CDR1 GTSNPN, CDR2 SVGIG (reference sequence). V gave up 4 bases and J gave up 5 bases, with 12 bases separating them. The CDR3 spells CAWNGRGHQPQHF. The CDR3 DNA sequence: TGTGCCTGGAACGGGCGGGGCCATCAGCCCCAGCATTTT.

This clonotype was seen many times. V and J are TRBV7-3 and TRBJ2-3, with TRBD2 matching 11 bases. This CDR3 region has 16 residues. Germline values: CDR1 SGHTA, CDR2 FQGTGA. Losses at the gene ends were 2 bases for V and 2 bases for J; bases not matched to a gene: 3. This chain's CDR3 is CASSLVAGGYTDTQYF. The CDR3 DNA sequence: TGTGCCAGCAGCTTAGTAGCGGGAGGGTACACAGATACGCAGTATTTT. Full variable domain (remainder filled in from reference TRBV7-3 and TRBJ2-3): GAGVSQTPSNKVTEKGKYVELRCDPISGHTALYWYRQSLGQGPEFLIYFQGTGAADDSGLPNDRFFAVRPEGSVSTLKIQRTERGDSAVYLCASSLVAGGYTDTQYFGPGTRLTVL.

The chain links TRBV20-1 to TRBJ1-1, with 8 bases fitting TRBD1. V shed 6 bases and J 0 bases; nucleotides not matched to a gene: 6. This CDR3 is built from 14 residues. Germline CDR1 DFQATT, CDR2 SNEGSKA (reference sequence). In DNA form, the CDR3 reads TGCAGTGCGCGACAGGGGTCGGTGAACACTGAAGCTTTCTTT. Translation: CSARQGSVNTEAFF.

A few counts support this clonotype. The rearrangement links TRBV24-1 to TRBJ1-1; D uncertain. Germline V gene data show CDR1 as KGHDR and CDR2 as SFDVKD. The CDR3 sequence is 13 residues long. Deletions cut 9 bases from V and 3 bases from J, with 13 bases between. The CDR3: CATRAPRDTEAFF. As DNA, the CDR3 is TGTGCCACCCGGGCCCCTAGGGACACTGAAGCTTTCTTT.

The genes are TRBV12-5 and TRBJ1-5; the match to TRBD1 covers 10 bases. V lost 7 bases and J lost 5; bases outside the gene matches: 8. Germline V gene data show CDR1 as LGHNT and CDR2 as FRNRAP. CDR3 length: 15 residues. The CDR3 spells CASALGTGADQPQHF. Written as DNA, the CDR3 is TGTGCTAGTGCTCTCGGGACAGGGGCTGATCAGCCCCAGCATTTT.

This clonotype occurred many times. The chain uses TRBV6-1 and TRBJ1-1; 7 positions agree with TRBD1. The CDR3 loop spans 14 amino acids. Germline CDR1 is MNHNS and CDR2 is SASEGT. Losses at the gene ends were 7 bases for V and 2 bases for J; bases not matched to a gene: 7. This CDR3 reads CASTRLGGNTEAFF. The CDR3 DNA reads TGTGCCAGCACCCGGCTAGGGGGCAACACTGAAGCTTTCTTT.

This clonotype was picked up many times. The chain recombines TRBV10-3 with TRBJ2-7; 11 bases agree with TRBD2. The germline V gene encodes CDR1 ENHRY and CDR2 SYGVKD. V gave up 6 bases and J gave up 3 bases; unmatched junction bases: 16. The CDR3 runs 18 residues. CDR3 DNA: TGTGCCATCAGGGAACAGACCTTGGGGACTAGCGGCCACTACGAGCAGTACTTC. This gives the protein CAIREQTLGTSGHYEQYF.

This clonotype has ten or more counts. The V and J genes are TRBV2 and TRBJ2-5, with 13 bases lining up with TRBD2. The CDR3 has 16 amino acids. CDR1 and CDR2 from the germline V gene are SNHLY and FYNNEI. The junction had 8 bases not matched to a gene; V was cut back by 3 bases and J by 7 bases. In DNA form, the CDR3 reads TGTGCCAGCAGTGACACTAGCGGGAGGGCGGGAGCGACCCAGTACTTC. It is translated as CASSDTSGRAGATQYF.

This rearrangement joins TRBV18 to TRBJ1-3; D is unclear. The germline V gene encodes CDR1 KGHSH and CDR2 LQKENI. The CDR3 sequence is 16 residues long. The ends were cut back, 3 bases at V and 2 bases at J, with 14 bases in the middle. CDR3 protein: CASSPSDRGTGNTIYF. CDR3 DNA: TGTGCCAGCTCACCGTCTGATCGGGGAACTGGAAACACCATATATTTT.

This clonotype was seen a few times. This chain links TRBV20-1 with TRBJ1-1, with 8 bases aligning to TRBD1. There are 17 residues in the CDR3. Germline V gives CDR1 DFQATT, CDR2 SNEGSKA (reference sequence). V was clipped by 5 bases and J by 1 base; unmatched bases: 15. This CDR3 is CSALRLGTGFSNTEAFF. CDR3 bases: TGCAGTGCTTTAAGGCTGGGGACAGGCTTTTCGAACACTGAAGCTTTCTTT.

Ten or more counts support this clonotype. V and J are TRBV11-3 and TRBJ2-7; 9 bases match TRBD1. This CDR3 has 15 residues. V shed 7 bases, J shed 0 bases, and the junction held 7 bases outside the gene matches. Germline V gene lookup returns CDR1 SGHNT and CDR2 YENEEA. The DNA of the CDR3 is TGTGCCAGCACCCCCGGACAGGGGCACTCCTACGAGCAGTACTTC. Protein product: CASTPGQGHSYEQYF.

This clonotype was counted ten times or more. The rearrangement joins TRBV5-1 to TRBJ2-1, with TRBD2 matching over 14 bases. Per the germline V gene, CDR1 is SGHRS and CDR2 is YFSETQ. V shed 2 bases, J shed 5 bases, and the junction held 12 bases outside the gene matches. The CDR3 totals 19 residues. The CDR3 protein is CASSLQGRTSGRRDNEQFF. The CDR3 DNA reads TGCGCCAGCAGCTTACAGGGTAGGACTAGCGGGAGGAGGGACAATGAGCAGTTCTTC.

At least ten counts were recorded for this clonotype. The chain has TRBV6-2 or TRBV6-3 and TRBJ2-3; 9 nucleotides match TRBD2. V shed 0 bases and J 4 bases; nucleotides not matched to a gene: 5. The germline CDR1 and CDR2 sequences are MNHEY and SVGEGT. The CDR3 totals 16 residues. The CDR3 loop is CASSYSGTSRSDTQYF. Here the CDR3 DNA reads TGTGCCAGCAGTTACTCGGGGACTAGCAGGTCAGATACGCAGTATTTT.

This clonotype was counted between two and nine times. The chain is built from TRBV9 and TRBJ2-2; tentatively, D is TRBD1 or TRBD2 (5 bases each). This CDR3 contains 14 residues. Germline V CDR1 and CDR2: SGDLS, YYNGEE. Trimming took 4 bases from V and 6 from J, leaving 13 bases between them. CDR3 amino acids: CASSLRRGAGELFF. The DNA for the CDR3 is TGTGCCAGCAGCCTCCGGAGAGGGGCCGGGGAGCTGTTTTTT.